This T cell receptor (beta chain) was sequenced during a study of response to subunit inactivated influenza vaccine. TCRdb called the RT-PCR reads again in MiXCR, with one record for every CDR3 protein. The sample lists roughly 760,000 distinct CDR3 sequences; 21% were seen once. CDR1 and CDR2 from the germline V gene are SGDLS and YYNGEE. This CDR3 contains 15 residues. Trimming pared 1 base from V and 0 bases from J, leaving 11 bases between. The TCR originated in a man between 50 and 59 years old who received an inactivated influenza vaccine. The chain uses TRBV9 and TRBJ2-7; D unresolved. The source was PBMCs from blood, collected 5 to 6 days after vaccination. In nucleotides, the CDR3 is TGTGCCAGCAGCGTAACGTGGACCAACTCCTACGAGCAGTACTTC. It yields the protein CASSVTWTNSYEQYF.